This TCR beta chain was recovered during a study of blood T cell repertoires in COVID-19. Sequencing used immunoSEQ multiplex PCR; TCRdb keeps in-frame clones, though not all of them. This repertoire shows 500,000 to 600,000 clones, about 88% found once; its top ten account for around 7.8%. The V gene end was trimmed by 3 bases and the J gene end by 3 bases; junction bases not matched to a gene: 5. The V gene's germline CDR1 is SGHKS and CDR2 YYEKEE (reference sequence). The CDR3 has 15 amino acids. The receptor's source is a woman aged 50 to 60 with COVID-19, enrolled during active disease. Sequencing input: peripheral blood. The chain has TRBV5-5 and TRBJ1-5; 8 nucleotides match TRBD1. This CDR3 reads CASSSDRGDNQPQHF. The CDR3, as DNA: TGTGCCAGCAGCTCTGACAGGGGCGACAATCAGCCCCAGCATTTT.